Below, one T cell receptor (beta chain) is given with its context. Its antigen is not known. Clones were sequenced by immunoSEQ multiplex PCR, and TCRdb holds only the in-frame ones, with some missing. The data hold 2.5 million or so clones, with around nine tenths observed a single time. Investigators divided CD4+ cells into CD45RA+ naive and CD45RA-negative memory subsets. These data are taken from a study of shared clonotypes between healthy human individuals. Study findings and constraints: Naive subsets tended to show greater estimated richness than memory subsets. Despite large depth, rarefaction showed incomplete sorted-subset sequencing.

The V gene's germline CDR1 is LGHNT and CDR2 FRNRAP. This CDR3 has 18 amino acids. V shed 0 bases and J shed 1 base, with 16 bases lying between them. The sequence came from a man between 18 and 35 years old in good health. The sequenced sample consisted of naive CD4+ T cells sorted from blood. Described subset: CD45RA+ positively selected. The genes are TRBV12-5 and TRBJ2-1, with D possibly TRBD1 on 5 matching bases. The CDR3 is CASGLVLGPGSSYNEQFF. Written as DNA, the CDR3 is TGTGCTAGTGGTTTGGTACTCGGGCCAGGGTCATCCTACAATGAGCAGTTCTTC.